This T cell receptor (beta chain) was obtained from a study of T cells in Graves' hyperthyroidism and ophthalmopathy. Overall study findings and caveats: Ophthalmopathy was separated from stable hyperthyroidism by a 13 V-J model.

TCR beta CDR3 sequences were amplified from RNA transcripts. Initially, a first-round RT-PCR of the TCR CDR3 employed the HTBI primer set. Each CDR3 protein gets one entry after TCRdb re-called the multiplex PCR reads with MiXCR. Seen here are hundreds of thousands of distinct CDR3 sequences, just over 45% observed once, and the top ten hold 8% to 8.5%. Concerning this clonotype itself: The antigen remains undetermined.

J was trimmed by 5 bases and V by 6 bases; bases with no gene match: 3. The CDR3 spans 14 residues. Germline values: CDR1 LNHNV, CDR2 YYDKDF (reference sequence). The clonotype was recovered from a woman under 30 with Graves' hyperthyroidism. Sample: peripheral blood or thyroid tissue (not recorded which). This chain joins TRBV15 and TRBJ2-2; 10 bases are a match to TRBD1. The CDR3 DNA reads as TGTGCCACCAGAGGACAGGGGGTGACCGGGGAGCTGTTTTTT. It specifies CATRGQGVTGELFF.